This T cell receptor (beta chain) was recorded in a study of T cell responses to AZD1222 COVID-19 vaccine (dated by TCRdb to the early 2020s). Turning to the overall study: A total of 230 to 250 trial participants underwent TCR sequencing, of whom approximately 210 received two doses of AZD1222 and 26 received two doses of the MenACWY control vaccine. Trial participants were enrolled by age into 18-55, 56-69 and 70-plus year subgroups, with 148, 28 and 57 TCR-sequenced participants respectively. Findings and caveats that apply to the study as a whole: Conclusions about previously exposed vaccinees are limited because only 5 or 6 AZD1222 recipients were SARS-CoV-2 seropositive at baseline. Participants were mostly white British, with more females than males. The authors suggested clonal diversity may have been underestimated. Spike-specific TCR breadth and depth rose significantly after two AZD1222 doses compared with day 0 and with MenACWY recipients. Reportedly, close to half of the unique spike-specific TCRs recognized epitopes lying outside the regions that are mutated in the B.1.351 and B.1.1.7 variants. The whole spike protein was spanned by vaccine-associated CD4 TCRs, and dominant responses were seen in regions 160-218 and 743-854. Because no samples from the day 14 peak response were available, repertoires could be characterized only after the peak T cell response. The 56-69-year group was small, and its depth increase did not reach significance, likely because of low power.

Trimming takes 5 bases from V and 7 bases from J, and the germline ends sit 14 bases apart. According to the germline V gene (reference sequence), CDR1 reads GTSNPN and CDR2 reads SVGIG. The CDR3 numbers 13 residues from cysteine through phenylalanine. Of all the DNA, just the CDR3 is kept, 39 bases in frame from base 1. The CDR3 regions of human TCRbeta chains were analyzed by immunosequencing. Processing in the source paper ran as follows. TCRs in the repertoires were compared against a reference library of SARS-CoV-2-specific TCRs that had been generated with the MIRA antigen-specificity platform. Breadth was defined as the fraction of unique TCRs that were SARS-CoV-2-associated, and depth was defined as the fraction of total T cells that were SARS-CoV-2-associated. Using the MIRA data, each spike-specific TCR was mapped to the spike region that the TCR reacts to and placed in a CD4 or CD8 class. Log10-transformed breadth and depth values were compared by one-way ANOVA with Sidak's multiple comparisons tests. In its TCRdb copy, this immuneACCESS table keeps in-frame sequences only and misses some clones. Where compared with another copy, unresolved V genes explain less than half of these, and the others have no known cause. V, J and clone size are those of that table, while D and trimming were read from the DNA. This sample is represented by about 180,000 clones; about nine tenths of them were singletons. About 2.1% of the sample is taken by the ten largest.

Comments on this clone: Its cognate antigen has yet to be identified. Base qualities are not provided; no much larger clone lies one nucleotide away.

The time point label of this sample denotes: about 28 days (+/-7) after the second vaccine dose. Because spike-specific TCR depth and breadth did not differ between the two schedules, AZD1222 recipients who got a second dose at roughly 4 weeks were pooled with those who got a second dose at roughly 12 weeks. Vaccinee samples came from UK trials COV001 and COV002, including a single-blind randomized controlled phase 2/3 trial of AZD1222 (ChAdOx1 nCoV-19) in healthy adults. For TCRbeta chain sequencing, PBMC samples were collected from trial participants at day 0 and at day 28 after the second dose.

The sequence was obtained from an adult who received the AZD1222 COVID-19 vaccine. Sample: peripheral blood, taken 28 days after the second AZD1222 dose. In this chain, TRBV30 is recombined with TRBJ2-2; the D segment could be TRBD2, given 5 matching bases. The CDR3 in this case is CAWSLGFDGELFF. In nucleotides, the sequence is TGTGCCTGGTCACTAGGATTCGACGGGGAGCTGTTTTTT.